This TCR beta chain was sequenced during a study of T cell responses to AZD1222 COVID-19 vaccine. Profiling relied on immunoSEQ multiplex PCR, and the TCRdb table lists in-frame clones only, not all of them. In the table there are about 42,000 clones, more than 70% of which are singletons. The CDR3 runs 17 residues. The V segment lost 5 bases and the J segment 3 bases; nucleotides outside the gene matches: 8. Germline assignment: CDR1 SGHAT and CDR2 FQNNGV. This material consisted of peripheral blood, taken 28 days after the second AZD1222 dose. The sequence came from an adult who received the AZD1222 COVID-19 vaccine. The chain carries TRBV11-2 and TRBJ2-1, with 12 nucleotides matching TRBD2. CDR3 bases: TGTGCCAGCAGCCTCCTCCGGACTAGCGGGGACTACAATGAGCAGTTCTTC. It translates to CASSLLRTSGDYNEQFF.